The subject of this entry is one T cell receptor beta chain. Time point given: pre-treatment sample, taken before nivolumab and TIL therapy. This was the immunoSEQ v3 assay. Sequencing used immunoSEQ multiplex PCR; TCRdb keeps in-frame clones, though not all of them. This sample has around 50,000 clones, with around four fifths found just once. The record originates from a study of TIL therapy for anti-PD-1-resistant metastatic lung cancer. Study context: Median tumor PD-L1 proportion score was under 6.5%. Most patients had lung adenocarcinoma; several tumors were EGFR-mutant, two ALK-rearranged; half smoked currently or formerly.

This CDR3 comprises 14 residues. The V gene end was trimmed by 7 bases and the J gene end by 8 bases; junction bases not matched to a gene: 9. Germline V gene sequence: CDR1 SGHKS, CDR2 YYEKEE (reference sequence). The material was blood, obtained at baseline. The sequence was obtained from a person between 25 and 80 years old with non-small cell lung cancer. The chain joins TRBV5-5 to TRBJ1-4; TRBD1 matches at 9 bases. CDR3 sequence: CASREQGAREKLFF. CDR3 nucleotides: TGTGCCAGCCGAGAACAGGGGGCACGAGAAAAACTGTTTTTT.